This T cell receptor (beta chain) was recovered during a study of T cell responses to AZD1222 COVID-19 vaccine (dated by TCRdb to the early 2020s). Regarding the research as a whole: AZD1222 recipients whose second dose came at about 4 weeks and those whose second dose came at about 12 weeks were combined into one group, since spike-specific TCR depth and breadth did not differ between the two schedules. TCR sequencing covered 233 trial participants: 207 given two doses of AZD1222 and 26 given two doses of MenACWY control vaccine. Trial participants were enrolled by age into 18-55, 56-69 and 70-plus year subgroups, with roughly 160, 29 and 62 TCR-sequenced participants respectively.

The meaning of the sample's time point label: baseline before first vaccination. Samples from vaccinated people were obtained from the UK trials COV001 and COV002, which included a single-blind randomized controlled phase 2/3 trial of AZD1222 (ChAdOx1 nCoV-19) in healthy adults. For TCRbeta chain sequencing, PBMC samples were collected from trial participants at day 0 and at day 28 after the second dose. The CDR3 regions of human TCRbeta chains were subjected to immunosequencing. The published analysis was carried out like this. Repertoire TCRs were matched against a reference library of SARS-CoV-2-specific TCRs generated with the MIRA antigen-specificity platform. Breadth was defined as the fraction of unique TCRs that were SARS-CoV-2-associated, and depth was defined as the fraction of total T cells that were SARS-CoV-2-associated. Using the MIRA data, each spike-specific TCR was mapped to the spike region that the TCR reacts to and placed in a CD4 or CD8 class. Log10-transformed breadth and depth values were compared by one-way ANOVA with Sidak's multiple comparisons tests. As stored in TCRdb, this immuneACCESS dataset retains in-frame rearrangements with V and J assigned. A fraction of the clones does not appear; measured against another copy, unresolved V genes explain less than half of the discrepancy, and the remainder lacks a known reason. Clone size and V and J calls were adopted from that table, with D and trimming inferred from the DNA. The sample yields 95,000 to 150,000 clones; 92% were counted once. The top ten clonotypes cover over 0.95% of the sample.

CDR1 is given as MRHNA and CDR2 as SNTAGT, both from the germline V gene. V and J are trimmed by 5 bases and 2 bases, and the gene matches miss 4 bases of the junction. Counted from cysteine to phenylalanine, this CDR3 has 16 amino acids. Only the CDR3 part of the read is kept: 48 bases, read in frame from the first base. Details on this clone: Its antigen target is currently unknown. No base quality values were provided; no much bigger clone lies one nucleotide off.

Paper-wide results and their limitations: The vaccine-associated CD4 TCRs covered the entire spike protein, and the dominant responses fell in regions 160-218 and 743-854. Conclusions about previously exposed vaccinees are limited because only six or seven AZD1222 recipients were SARS-CoV-2 seropositive at baseline. Participants were mostly white British, with more females than males. The authors suggested clonal diversity may have been underestimated. In the small 56-69-year group, the increase in depth fell short of significance, most likely because of low power. Nearly half of unique spike-specific TCRs reportedly recognized epitopes outside regions mutated in the B.1.351 and B.1.1.7 variants. No day 14 peak-response samples were available, so repertoires were characterized only after the peak T cell response. Spike-specific TCR breadth and depth rose significantly after two AZD1222 doses compared with day 0 and with MenACWY recipients.

Source: peripheral blood, taken on day 0 of AZD1222 vaccination. This TCR was recovered from an adult in good health. The chain links TRBV6-4 with TRBJ2-1; 12 bases in the junction line up with TRBD2. Read as DNA, the sequence is TGTGCCAGCAGTTCGACTAGCGGGAGTCCCTACAATGAGCAGTTCTTC. This sequence encodes CASSSTSGSPYNEQFF.